The rows below give T cell receptor beta chains drawn from one sample of a study of graft-versus-host responses after intestinal transplantation. Method: immunoSEQ multiplex PCR; TCRdb's copy keeps in-frame clones and lacks some. Of around 38,000 clones detected, around 86% appear once; the ten largest clones hold 3% to 4%. The material was PBMCs, obtained about 1,000 days after transplant. The receptors originated from a human patient who received an intestinal transplant, so some T cells may come from the graft donor. Both conserved end residues are part of each CDR3. Fields, in order: clone size, V gene, CDR3 length, J gene, D gene, CDR3 protein, CDR3 DNA. A D gene is named only where the DNA matches it firmly. Size is omitted from some rows. Given values are once, few, many or a class for expanded clones.

-	TRBV5-1	15	TRBJ2-7	-	CASSLTGTASYEQYF	TGCGCCAGCAGCTTGACCGGGACGGCCTCCTACGAGCAGTACTTC
few	TRBV5-1	15	TRBJ2-3	TRBD1	CASSLQGMVTDTQYF	TGCGCCAGCAGCTTACAGGGGATGGTCACAGATACGCAGTATTTT
-	TRBV4-2	14	TRBJ2-2	-	CASSQEVASGELFF	TGTGCCAGCAGCCAAGAAGTGGCTAGCGGGGAGCTGTTTTTT
-	TRBV7-3	13	TRBJ2-3	-	CASSLWGGDTQYF	TGTGCCAGCAGCTTATGGGGGGGCGATACGCAGTATTTT
-	TRBV14	18	TRBJ2-3	-	CASSQGLAGALSTDTQYF	TGTGCCAGCAGCCAAGGGCTGGCGGGGGCCCTAAGCACAGATACGCAGTATTTT
few	TRBV5-4	12	TRBJ1-1	-	CASSFGDTEAFF	TGTGCCAGCAGCTTTGGGGACACTGAAGCTTTCTTT
-	TRBV6-5	15	TRBJ1-3	-	CASSSSGDSGNTIYF	TGTGCCAGCAGCTCCTCCGGGGACTCTGGAAACACCATATATTTT
few	TRBV6-4	14	TRBJ2-7	-	CASSVDGGSYEQYF	TGTGCCAGCAGTGTGGACGGTGGGTCCTACGAGCAGTACTTC
-	TRBV30	13	TRBJ1-6	-	CAWSVGSLSPLHF	TGTGCCTGGAGTGTAGGGTCCCTTTCACCCCTCCACTTT
-	TRBV11-3	14	TRBJ2-1	-	CASSLGRKHNEQFF	TGTGCCAGCAGCTTAGGACGGAAACACAATGAGCAGTTCTTC
-	TRBV7-8	14	TRBJ2-3	-	CASGAGHSTDTQYF	TGTGCCAGTGGGGCAGGACATAGCACAGATACGCAGTATTTT
-	TRBV6-4	14	TRBJ2-3	TRBD2	CASSVAGESNTQYF	TGTGCCAGCAGTGTAGCGGGAGAGTCAAATACGCAGTATTTT
few	TRBV6-6	13	TRBJ2-7	-	CASSYSSVGEQYF	TGTGCCAGCAGTTATTCTTCAGTTGGCGAGCAGTACTTC
-	TRBV30	13	TRBJ2-5	-	CAWAGLAPETQYF	TGTGCCTGGGCGGGATTAGCCCCAGAGACCCAGTACTTC
-	TRBV30	16	TRBJ1-5	TRBD1	CAWSVQGASVNQPQHF	TGTGCCTGGAGTGTACAGGGGGCATCCGTCAATCAGCCCCAGCATTTT
-	TRBV2	15	TRBJ1-2	-	CASSERTEINYGYTF	TGTGCCAGCAGTGAACGGACAGAGATTAACTATGGCTACACCTTC
few	TRBV14	14	TRBJ1-6	-	CASSRTGDLAPLHF	TGTGCCAGCAGCCGGACCGGGGATCTGGCACCCCTCCACTTT
few	TRBV10-3	12	TRBJ2-5	-	CAISGVDETQYF	TGTGCCATCAGTGGGGTTGACGAGACCCAGTACTTC
-	TRBV27	14	TRBJ2-2	-	CASSTRDRTGELFF	TGTGCCAGCAGTACCAGGGATAGGACCGGGGAGCTGTTTTTT
few	TRBV19	17	TRBJ2-1	-	CASSNPEGHSSYNEQFF	TGTGCCAGTAGTAACCCAGAGGGACACAGCTCCTACAATGAGCAGTTCTTC
-	TRBV5-1	15	TRBJ1-2	TRBD1	CASRVGTGANYGYTF	TGCGCCAGCAGGGTGGGGACAGGGGCTAACTATGGCTACACCTTC
few	TRBV6-1	13	TRBJ1-1	-	CASSEPMNTEAFF	TGTGCCAGCAGTGAACCTATGAACACTGAAGCTTTCTTT
-	TRBV18	15	TRBJ2-1	TRBD2	CASSPASGSGNEQFF	TGTGCCAGCTCACCTGCCAGCGGGAGTGGCAATGAGCAGTTCTTC
-	TRBV15	17	TRBJ2-7	TRBD2	CATSRDPLAGLFYEQYF	TGTGCCACCAGCAGAGATCCACTAGCGGGTCTCTTTTACGAGCAGTACTTC
-	TRBV7-3	15	TRBJ2-3	-	CASSLMGGPGDTQYF	TGTGCCAGCAGCTTAATGGGGGGCCCTGGAGATACGCAGTATTTT
-	TRBV19	19	TRBJ1-5	-	CASSRGTGRVHGSNQPQHF	TGTGCCAGTAGTAGGGGAACGGGACGTGTGCATGGTAGCAATCAGCCCCAGCATTTT
-	TRBV4-2	16	TRBJ2-1	TRBD2	CASSQEMSGGANEQFF	TGTGCCAGCAGCCAAGAGATGAGCGGGGGGGCCAATGAGCAGTTCTTC
-	TRBV5-6	16	TRBJ2-5	-	CASSSDPLAGVETQYF	TGTGCCAGCAGCTCCGACCCCCTAGCAGGCGTGGAGACCCAGTACTTC
-	TRBV29-1	13	TRBJ1-1	-	CSVEIGVNTEAFF	TGCAGCGTTGAAATAGGGGTTAACACTGAAGCTTTCTTT
-	TRBV30	12	TRBJ1-2	TRBD1	CAWSSGGGGYTF	TGTGCCTGGAGTTCAGGGGGCGGAGGCTACACCTTC
-	TRBV2	11	TRBJ1-5	-	CASGGNQPQHF	TGTGCCAGCGGGGGCAATCAGCCCCAGCATTTT
-	TRBV7-2	12	TRBJ2-5	-	CASSNPAGTQYF	TGTGCCAGCAGCAACCCCGCGGGGACCCAGTACTTC
-	TRBV4-2	15	TRBJ2-7	-	CASSRQGGGTYEQYF	TGTGCCAGCAGCCGCCAGGGGGGGGGAACCTACGAGCAGTACTTC
-	TRBV6-5	12	TRBJ2-1	TRBD1	CASSHQGDEQFF	TGTGCCAGCAGCCATCAGGGGGATGAGCAGTTCTTC
-	TRBV5-1	13	TRBJ2-5	-	CASSLGPGRHQYF	TGCGCCAGCAGCTTGGGGCCGGGGCGGCACCAGTACTTC
-	TRBV5-6	14	TRBJ2-7	-	CASSFKGGHYEQYF	TGTGCCAGCAGCTTCAAGGGGGGCCATTACGAGCAGTACTTC
-	TRBV10-2	15	TRBJ2-1	TRBD2	CASRVTSGNYNEQFF	TGCGCCAGCAGGGTAACTAGCGGCAACTACAATGAGCAGTTCTTC
medium-sized	TRBV28	16	TRBJ2-2	-	CASSPPWERNTGELFF	TGTGCCAGCAGCCCACCCTGGGAAAGGAACACCGGGGAGCTGTTTTTT
-	TRBV30	15	TRBJ2-5	TRBD1	CAWSVQGAIRETQYF	TGTGCCTGGAGTGTACAGGGGGCCATCAGGGAGACCCAGTACTTC
-	TRBV19	13	TRBJ2-2	-	CASSIPNTGELFF	TGTGCCAGTAGTATTCCGAACACCGGGGAGCTGTTTTTT
-	TRBV11-2	15	TRBJ2-3	-	CASSLDAAGTDTQYF	TGTGCCAGCAGCTTAGATGCAGCGGGCACAGATACGCAGTATTTT
-	TRBV28	12	TRBJ1-1	-	CASSLPGRQAFF	TGTGCCAGCAGTTTACCGGGGAGGCAAGCTTTCTTT
-	TRBV7-2	17	TRBJ2-5	TRBD2	CASSFGLAGSEEETQYF	TGTGCCAGCAGCTTCGGACTAGCGGGAAGTGAGGAAGAGACCCAGTACTTC
few	TRBV28	16	TRBJ1-3	-	CASRRSLISSGNTIYF	TGTGCCAGCAGACGATCCTTAATTAGCTCTGGAAACACCATATATTTT
-	TRBV10-3	14	TRBJ2-7	-	CAISQGNGNHEQYF	TGTGCCATCAGCCAGGGTAACGGTAACCACGAGCAGTACTTC
-	TRBV27	15	TRBJ2-1	TRBD2	CASRRGGLDHNEQFF	TGTGCCAGCAGGCGTGGGGGACTAGACCACAATGAGCAGTTCTTC
-	TRBV11-2	15	TRBJ2-3	-	CASQVAAPSTDTQYF	TGTGCCAGTCAGGTAGCGGCACCTAGCACAGATACGCAGTATTTT
-	TRBV28	17	TRBJ2-1	TRBD1	CASSPRGQYITYNEQFF	TGTGCCAGCAGCCCAAGGGGACAGTATATTACCTACAATGAGCAGTTCTTC
few	TRBV6-5	15	TRBJ2-2	-	CASTTGEANTGELFF	TGTGCCAGCACCACGGGGGAGGCGAACACCGGGGAGCTGTTTTTT
-	TRBV11-2	14	TRBJ1-1	-	CASSPTNLNTEAFF	TGTGCCAGCAGCCCCACCAACTTGAACACTGAAGCTTTCTTT
-	TRBV5-1	14	TRBJ1-1	-	CASSVDSLNTEAFF	TGCGCCAGCAGCGTCGACAGCCTGAACACTGAAGCTTTCTTT